What follows is one T cell receptor beta chain and its context. The source of the sample is a study of cytomegalovirus exposure and HLA in healthy donors. The CDR3 has 14 residues. Trimming shortened V by 5 bases and J by 2 bases, and 12 bases separated the two germline ends. Germline V gives CDR1 KGHSH, CDR2 LQKENI. PCR involved 60 Vbeta and 13 Jbeta primers. Here immunoSEQ multiplex PCR was the method, and the copy in TCRdb shows in-frame clones only, minus some. The sample holds some 120,000 clones; 70% to 80% are singletons and the top ten take just under 8.5%. Sample: PBMCs. This chain links TRBV18 with TRBJ1-2, with D possibly matching TRBD1 (6 bases). The source is a woman between 40 and 55 years old in good health and CMV-seropositive. Here the CDR3 reads CASSRDTVNYGYTF. The CDR3 DNA is TGTGCCAGCTCAAGGGACACGGTAAACTATGGCTACACCTTC.